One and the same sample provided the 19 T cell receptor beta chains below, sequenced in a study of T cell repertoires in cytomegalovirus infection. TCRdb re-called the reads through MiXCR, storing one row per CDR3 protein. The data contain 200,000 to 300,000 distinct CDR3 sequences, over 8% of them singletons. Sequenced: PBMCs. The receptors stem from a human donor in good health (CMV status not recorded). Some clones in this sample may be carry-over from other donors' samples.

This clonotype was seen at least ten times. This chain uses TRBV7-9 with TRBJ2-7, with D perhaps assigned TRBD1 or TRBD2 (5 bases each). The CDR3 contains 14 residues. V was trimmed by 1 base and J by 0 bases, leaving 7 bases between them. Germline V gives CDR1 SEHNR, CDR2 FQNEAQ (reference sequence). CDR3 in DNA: TGTGCCAGCAGCTTAGGAGGGGACTCCTACGAGCAGTACTTC. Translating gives CASSLGGDSYEQYF.

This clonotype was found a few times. Here the CDR3 DNA reads TGCAGCGTTGATCTTGGGGCAGGGGCTAACTATGGCTACACCTTC. This codes for CSVDLGAGANYGYTF. V and J are TRBV29-1 and TRBJ1-2; D possibly corresponds to TRBD1 (6 bases). V was cut by 3 bases and J by 0 bases, with 14 bases left in between. The CDR3 runs to 15 residues. Germline V gene sequence: CDR1 SQVTM, CDR2 ANQGSEA.

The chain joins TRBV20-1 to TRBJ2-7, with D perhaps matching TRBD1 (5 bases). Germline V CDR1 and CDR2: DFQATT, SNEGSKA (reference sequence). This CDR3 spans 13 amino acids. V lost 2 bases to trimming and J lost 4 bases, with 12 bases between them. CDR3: CSARPTDTYEQYF. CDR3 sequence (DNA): TGCAGTGCTAGACCGACGGACACGTACGAGCAGTACTTC.

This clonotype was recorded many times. The CDR3, as DNA: TGTGCCAGCAGCTCATGGGGTTCCGGGGAGCTGTTTTTT. Its translation: CASSSWGSGELFF. The J gene is TRBJ2-2, the V gene TRBV11-1; D unclear. Trimming took 4 bases from V and 6 from J, leaving 9 bases between them. Germline V gene lookup returns CDR1 SGHAT and CDR2 FQDESV (reference sequence). This CDR3 has 13 amino acids.

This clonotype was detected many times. CDR3 region: CASSYGGSNEQYF. The CDR3 coding sequence is TGTGCCAGCAGCTACGGGGGGTCGAACGAGCAGTACTTC. The chain carries TRBV7-2 and TRBJ2-7; 7 positions match TRBD2. Germline CDR1 and CDR2: SGHTA and FQGNSA. Germline trimming cut 4 bases from V and 5 bases from J; bases unmatched to any gene: 5. The CDR3 runs 13 residues.

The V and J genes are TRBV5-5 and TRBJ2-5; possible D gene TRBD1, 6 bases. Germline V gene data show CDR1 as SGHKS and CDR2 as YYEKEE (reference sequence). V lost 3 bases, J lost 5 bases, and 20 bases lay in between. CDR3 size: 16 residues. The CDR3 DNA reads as TGTGCCAGCAGCTCCACTCAGGACAGCCAAGCGGAGACCCAGTACTTC. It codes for CASSSTQDSQAETQYF.

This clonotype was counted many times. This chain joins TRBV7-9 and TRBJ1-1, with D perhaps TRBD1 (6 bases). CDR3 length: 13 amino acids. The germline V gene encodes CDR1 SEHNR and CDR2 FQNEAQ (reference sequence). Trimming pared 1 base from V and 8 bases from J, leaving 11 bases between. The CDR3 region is CASSLEGGSEAFF. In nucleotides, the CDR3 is TGTGCCAGCAGCTTAGAGGGGGGCTCCGAAGCTTTCTTT.

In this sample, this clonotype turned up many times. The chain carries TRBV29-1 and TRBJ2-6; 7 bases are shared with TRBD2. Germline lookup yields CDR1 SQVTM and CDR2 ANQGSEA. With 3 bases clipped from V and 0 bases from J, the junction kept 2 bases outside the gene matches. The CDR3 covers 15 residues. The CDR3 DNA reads TGCAGCGTTGAGTGGGAGGGCTCTGGGGCCAACGTCCTGACTTTC. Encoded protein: CSVEWEGSGANVLTF.

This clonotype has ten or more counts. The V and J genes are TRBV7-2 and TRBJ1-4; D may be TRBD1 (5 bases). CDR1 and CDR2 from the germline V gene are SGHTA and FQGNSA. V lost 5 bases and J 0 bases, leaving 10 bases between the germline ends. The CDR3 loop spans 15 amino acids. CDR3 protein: CASSTQGPTNEKLFF. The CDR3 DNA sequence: TGTGCCAGCAGCACGCAGGGTCCAACTAATGAAAAACTGTTTTTT.

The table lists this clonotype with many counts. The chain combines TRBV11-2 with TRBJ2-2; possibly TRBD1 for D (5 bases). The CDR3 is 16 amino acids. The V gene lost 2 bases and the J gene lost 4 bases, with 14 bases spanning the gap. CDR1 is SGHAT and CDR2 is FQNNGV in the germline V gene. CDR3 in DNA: TGTGCCAGCAGCTTACAAGGGGCTATGGCCACCGGGGAGCTGTTTTTT. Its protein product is CASSLQGAMATGELFF.

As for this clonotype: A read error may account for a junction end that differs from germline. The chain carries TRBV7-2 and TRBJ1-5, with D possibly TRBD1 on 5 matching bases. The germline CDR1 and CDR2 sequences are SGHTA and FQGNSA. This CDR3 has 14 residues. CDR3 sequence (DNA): TGTGCCAGCAGCCTAGCGGGACGGAACAAGCCCCAGCATTTT. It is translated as CASSLAGRNKPQHF.

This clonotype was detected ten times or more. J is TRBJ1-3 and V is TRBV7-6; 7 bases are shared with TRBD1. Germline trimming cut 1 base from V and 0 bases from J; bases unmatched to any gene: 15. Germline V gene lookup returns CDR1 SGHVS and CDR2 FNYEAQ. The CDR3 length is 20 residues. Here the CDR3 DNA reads TGTGCCAGCAGCTTAGTGCCCCCAACTCCGGGACAGAGCTCTGGAAACACCATATATTTT. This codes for CASSLVPPTPGQSSGNTIYF.

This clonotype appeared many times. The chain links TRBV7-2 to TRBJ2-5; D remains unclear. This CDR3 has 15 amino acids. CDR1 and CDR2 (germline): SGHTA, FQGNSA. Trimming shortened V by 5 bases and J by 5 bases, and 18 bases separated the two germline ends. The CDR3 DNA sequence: TGTGCCAGCAGCCACGATCCAACCCGGCGGGAGACCCAGTACTTC. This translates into CASSHDPTRRETQYF.

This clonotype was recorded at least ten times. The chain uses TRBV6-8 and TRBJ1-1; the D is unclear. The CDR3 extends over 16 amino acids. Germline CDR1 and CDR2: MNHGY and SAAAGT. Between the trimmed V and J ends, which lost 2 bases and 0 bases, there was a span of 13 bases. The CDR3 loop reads CASSYGRGGLNTEAFF. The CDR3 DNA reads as TGTGCCAGCAGTTACGGGCGGGGAGGCCTGAACACTGAAGCTTTCTTT.

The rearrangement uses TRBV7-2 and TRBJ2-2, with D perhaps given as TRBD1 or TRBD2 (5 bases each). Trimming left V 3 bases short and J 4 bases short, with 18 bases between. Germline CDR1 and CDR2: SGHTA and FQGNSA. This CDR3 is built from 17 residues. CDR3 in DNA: TGTGCCAGCAGCTTCCGGGACCTACTATTTGGCACCGGGGAGCTGTTTTTT. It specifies CASSFRDLLFGTGELFF. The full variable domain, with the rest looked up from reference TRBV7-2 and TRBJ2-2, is GAGVSQSPSNKVTEKGKDVELRCDPISGHTALYWYRQSLGQGLEFLIYFQGNSAPDKSGLPSDRFSAERTGGSVSTLTIQRTQQEDSAVYLCASSFRDLLFGTGELFFGEGSRLTVL.

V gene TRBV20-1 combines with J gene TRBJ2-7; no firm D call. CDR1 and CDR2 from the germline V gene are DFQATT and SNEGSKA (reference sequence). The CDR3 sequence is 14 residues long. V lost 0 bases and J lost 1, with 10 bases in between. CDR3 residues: CSARDRTYSYEQYF. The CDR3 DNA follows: TGCAGTGCTAGAGACCGCACTTATTCCTACGAGCAGTACTTC.

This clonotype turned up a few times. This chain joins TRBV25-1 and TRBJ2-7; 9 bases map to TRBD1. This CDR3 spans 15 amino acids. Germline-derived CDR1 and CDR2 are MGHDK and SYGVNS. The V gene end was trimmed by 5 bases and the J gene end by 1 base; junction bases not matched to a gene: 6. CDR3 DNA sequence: TGTGCCAGCAGTCATAGGGACAGGGAATCCTACGAGCAGTACTTC. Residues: CASSHRDRESYEQYF.

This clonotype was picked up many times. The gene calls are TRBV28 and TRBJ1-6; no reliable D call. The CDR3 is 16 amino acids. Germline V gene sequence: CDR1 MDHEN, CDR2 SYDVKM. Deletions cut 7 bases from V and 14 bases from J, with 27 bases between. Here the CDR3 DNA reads TGTGCCAGCACATTGGTGGACTCTGGGCGTCGGAGAACCCTCCACTTT. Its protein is CASTLVDSGRRRTLHF.

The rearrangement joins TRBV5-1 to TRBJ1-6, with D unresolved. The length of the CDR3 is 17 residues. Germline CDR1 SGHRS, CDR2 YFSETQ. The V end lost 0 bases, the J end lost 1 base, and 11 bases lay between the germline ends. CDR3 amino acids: CASSLGEAGSYNSPLHF. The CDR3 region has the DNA TGCGCCAGCAGCTTGGGGGAGGCTGGATCCTATAATTCACCCCTCCACTTT.